The 25 T cell receptor beta chains listed next were all sequenced from one sample in a study of CD8+CD57+ T cells in acquired aplastic anemia. TCR beta VDJ and CDR3 were profiled, and genomic DNA was the template. TCRdb used MiXCR to reprocess the reads, holding one entry per CDR3 protein. The data contain some 140,000 distinct CDR3 sequences, about 48% of them seen just once; the ten biggest clones take up roughly 12%. An expansion of CD8+CD57+ cells by flow cytometry had been shown in patients chosen for sequencing. Material: sorted CD4+, CD8+, or CD8+CD57+ T cells (not recorded which) from PBMCs. The receptors shown here come from a human donor with aplastic anemia.

There are many counts of this clonotype. The V and J genes are TRBV7-8 and TRBJ1-4; TRBD1 matches at 7 bases. The V gene end was trimmed by 8 bases and the J gene end by 8 bases; junction bases not matched to a gene: 5. CDR3 size: 12 residues. The germline CDR1 and CDR2 sequences are SGHVS and FQNEAQ. In nucleotides, the CDR3 is TGTGCCAGCCGAGACAGGGAGGAAAAACTGTTTTTT. Amino acids: CASRDREEKLFF.

The V call is TRBV5-1, the J call TRBJ2-7; D gene uncertain. V lost 3 bases to trimming and J lost 3 bases, with 19 bases between them. The CDR3 has 16 amino acids. Per the germline V gene, CDR1 is SGHRS and CDR2 is YFSETQ. The CDR3, as DNA: TGCGCCAGCAGCTCTCGCAGACCGTGGACCCACTACGAGCAGTACTTC. It translates to CASSSRRPWTHYEQYF.

The chain carries TRBV19 and TRBJ1-2; 9 nucleotides match TRBD1. From germline, CDR1 is LNHDA and CDR2 SQIVND (reference sequence). V dropped 3 bases and J dropped 4; count of bases not matched to a gene: 9. CDR3 length: 16 amino acids. This CDR3 reads CASSIGGTGITYGYTF. DNA for the CDR3: TGTGCCAGTAGTATTGGTGGGACAGGGATCACCTATGGCTACACCTTC.

This clonotype was found many times. The chain joins TRBV19 to TRBJ1-5; D not certain. The germline gives CDR1 LNHDA, CDR2 SQIVND (reference sequence). CDR3 length: 18 amino acids. Trimming shortened V by 0 bases and J by 0 bases, and 15 bases separated the two germline ends. CDR3 region: CASSIEAVGAYSNQPQHF. DNA of the CDR3: TGTGCCAGTAGTATAGAGGCTGTCGGAGCTTATAGCAATCAGCCCCAGCATTTT. The variable domain in full, completed from reference TRBV19 and TRBJ1-5, reads DGGITQSPKYLFRKEGQNVTLSCEQNLNHDAMYWYRQDPGQGLRLIYYSQIVNDFQKGDIAEGYSVSREKKESFPLTVTSAQKNPTAFYLCASSIEAVGAYSNQPQHFGDGTRLSIL.

This clonotype has a single count. V and J are TRBV7-9 and TRBJ2-2; D gene ambiguous. V was pared by 1 base and J by 6 bases, with 6 bases between. CDR1 is SEHNR, CDR2 FQNEAQ, per germline (reference sequence). This CDR3 comprises 13 residues. CDR3 DNA sequence: TGTGCCAGCAGCTTAGTACTACCCGGGGAGCTGTTTTTT. Residues: CASSLVLPGELFF.

The chain is built from TRBV15 and TRBJ1-6; D is uncertain. V dropped 0 bases and J dropped 10 bases, with 13 bases sitting between them. The CDR3 loop spans 15 amino acids. Per the germline V gene, CDR1 is LNHNV and CDR2 is YYDKDF (reference sequence). CDR3 residues: CATSRDLGVRSPLHF. CDR3 nucleotide sequence: TGTGCCACCAGCAGAGATCTCGGGGTGAGGTCACCCCTCCACTTT.

The chain employs TRBV6-2 or TRBV6-3 and TRBJ1-1; no firm D call. The germline gives CDR1 MNHEY, CDR2 SVGEGT. V lost 10 bases and J lost 6, with 15 bases in between. The CDR3 sequence is 12 residues long. The CDR3 reads CATLQLLAEAFF. CDR3 in DNA: TGTGCCACCTTACAGCTTCTCGCTGAAGCTTTCTTT.

As DNA, the CDR3 is TGCGCCAGCACCCCGACTAGCGGGATAATTCGGCAGTTCTTC. This encodes CASTPTSGIIRQFF. The genes are TRBV10-2 and TRBJ2-1; 11 bases align to TRBD2. With V trimmed by 7 bases and J by 12 bases, 11 bases remained unmatched. Germline V lookup: CDR1 WSHSY, CDR2 SAAADI. The CDR3 contains 14 residues.

This clonotype was counted ten times or more. The chain employs TRBV6-4 and TRBJ2-1, with D tentatively TRBD1 or TRBD2 (6 bases each). The CDR3 runs to 16 residues. Between the trimmed V and J ends, which lost 2 bases and 7 bases, there was a span of 18 bases. Germline V gives CDR1 MRHNA, CDR2 SNTAGT. The CDR3 is CASSDRVAGGGNEQFF. CDR3 coding DNA: TGTGCCAGCAGTGACAGGGTGGCAGGAGGGGGGAATGAGCAGTTCTTC.

The chain employs TRBV29-1 and TRBJ2-3, with D possibly matching TRBD1 (7 bases). Germline V gene sequence: CDR1 SQVTM, CDR2 ANQGSEA. CDR3 size: 14 residues. V was shortened by 5 bases and J by 2 bases, with 14 bases between the two germline ends. The CDR3: CSVRTGLYTDTQYF. DNA for the CDR3: TGCAGCGTTAGGACAGGACTATACACAGATACGCAGTATTTT.

This clonotype was counted once. V is TRBV6-2 or TRBV6-3 and J is TRBJ2-7; no clear D. The CDR3 consists of 11 residues. Between the trimmed V and J ends, which lost 5 bases and 7 bases, there was a span of 9 bases. Germline V gives CDR1 MNHEY, CDR2 SVGEGT. The CDR3: CASSLLEEQYF. In nucleotides, the CDR3 is TGTGCCAGCAGTCTGCTAGAGGAGCAGTACTTC.

The chain employs TRBV9 and TRBJ2-1; 8 bases are a match to TRBD1. CDR1 is SGDLS, CDR2 YYNGEE, per germline. The CDR3 consists of 14 residues. V was clipped by 4 bases and J by 6 bases; unmatched bases: 6. The CDR3 spells CASSQGQGGNEQFF. The CDR3 region has the DNA TGTGCCAGCAGCCAAGGACAGGGAGGCAATGAGCAGTTCTTC.

Ten or more counts support this clonotype. The V gene is TRBV20-1, the J gene TRBJ2-7; 10 positions match TRBD2. The CDR3 is 17 residues long. Trimming at V came to 1 base and at J to 5 bases, leaving 14 bases not matched to a gene. CDR1 is DFQATT, CDR2 SNEGSKA, per germline (reference sequence). The CDR3, as DNA: TGCAGTGCTAGAGCATCTAGCGGGGGCCCCCCCCGTGACGAGCAGTACTTC. This gives the protein CSARASSGGPPRDEQYF.

The table lists this clonotype with a count of one. The chain uses TRBV12-3 or TRBV12-4 and TRBJ2-3; possible D gene TRBD2, 6 bases. Trimming removed 2 bases from V and 2 bases from J, with 14 bases in between. This CDR3 is built from 16 residues. In nucleotides, the CDR3 is TGTGCCAGCAGTTTACTGGGAGGCATCCTCACAGATACGCAGTATTTT. It encodes CASSLLGGILTDTQYF.

J is TRBJ2-7 and V is TRBV10-3, with D perhaps matching TRBD2 (7 bases). The CDR3 is 16 residues long. Trimming left V 5 bases short and J 2 bases short, with 19 bases between. Germline CDR1 reads ENHRY; CDR2 reads SYGVKD. CDR3 region: CAISKRAAGDTYEQYF. CDR3 nucleotide sequence: TGTGCCATCAGTAAAAGAGCGGCGGGGGACACCTACGAGCAGTACTTC.

This clonotype was counted at least ten times. V and J are TRBV5-1 and TRBJ1-2, with D unclear. The CDR3 sequence is 13 residues long. Germline CDR1 SGHRS, CDR2 YFSETQ. V was pared by 2 bases and J by 6 bases, with 11 bases between. This chain's CDR3 is CASSLPWEDGYTF. For the CDR3, the DNA is TGCGCCAGCAGCTTACCGTGGGAGGATGGCTACACCTTC.

This clonotype was picked up a small number of times. The rearrangement uses TRBV11-2 and TRBJ2-1; a weak D match, TRBD2 (6 bases). Trimming removed 5 bases at V and 3 bases at J, with 11 bases between. CDR1 and CDR2 from the germline V gene are SGHAT and FQNNGV. The CDR3 sequence is 14 residues long. The CDR3 nucleotides are TGTGCCAGCAGCATGTTGGGGGGCTACAATGAGCAGTTCTTC. It translates to CASSMLGGYNEQFF.

The chain recombines TRBV20-1 with TRBJ2-1; D possibly corresponds to TRBD2 (6 bases). With the DNA end fitting TRBJ2-7 better, the J assignment may be wrong. This CDR3 contains 13 residues. Per the germline V gene, CDR1 is DFQATT and CDR2 is SNEGSKA (reference sequence). The CDR3 DNA follows: TGCAGTGCTGGAACCGGGAGAGCAACCCAGCAGTACTTC. Encoded protein: CSAGTGRATQQYF.

This clonotype was seen a handful of times. The rearrangement uses TRBV20-1 and TRBJ2-7; a possible D gene is TRBD1 (6 bases). Germline CDR1 DFQATT, CDR2 SNEGSKA (reference sequence). V lost 3 bases to trimming and J lost 1 base, with 10 bases between them. CDR3 length: 13 amino acids. CDR3 protein: CSARRDRSYEQYF. In DNA, the CDR3 is TGCAGTGCTAGGAGAGACAGGTCCTACGAGCAGTACTTC.

V usage is TRBV15 and J usage is TRBJ2-1, with 10 bases matching TRBD2. The CDR3 is 16 amino acids. CDR1 is LNHNV, CDR2 YYDKDF, per germline (reference sequence). V dropped 0 bases and J dropped 4; count of bases not matched to a gene: 3. The CDR3 reads CATSRERLAGYNEQFF. DNA for the CDR3: TGTGCCACCAGCAGAGAACGACTAGCGGGTTACAATGAGCAGTTCTTC.

This clonotype was found a few times. This chain links TRBV5-4 with TRBJ2-2; 11 nucleotides line up with TRBD2. The CDR3 covers 17 residues. The V gene's germline CDR1 is SGHNT and CDR2 YYREEE (reference sequence). The V gene end was trimmed by 3 bases and the J gene end by 6 bases; junction bases not matched to a gene: 10. CDR3 amino acids: CASSSGWIAGGPGELFF. The CDR3 nucleotides read TGTGCCAGCAGCTCGGGCTGGATAGCGGGGGGGCCCGGGGAGCTGTTTTTT.

J is TRBJ2-1 and V is TRBV19; D gene uncertain. The V end was cut by 4 bases, the J end by 2 bases, with 0 bases between. The germline gives CDR1 LNHDA, CDR2 SQIVND (reference sequence). The CDR3 runs to 11 residues. Here the CDR3 reads CASSTYNEQFF. CDR3 in DNA: TGTGCCAGTAGTACCTACAATGAGCAGTTCTTC. The full variable domain, rest sourced from reference TRBV19 and TRBJ2-1, is DGGITQSPKYLFRKEGQNVTLSCEQNLNHDAMYWYRQDPGQGLRLIYYSQIVNDFQKGDIAEGYSVSREKKESFPLTVTSAQKNPTAFYLCASSTYNEQFFGPGTRLTVL.

The rearrangement uses TRBV12-3 or TRBV12-4 and TRBJ2-5; tentatively, D is TRBD2 (6 bases). Between the trimmed V and J ends, which lost 2 bases and 5 bases, there was a span of 9 bases. This CDR3 is built from 13 residues. CDR3 coding DNA: TGTGCCAGCAGTTTATGGGGGGTCGAGACCCAGTACTTC. It specifies CASSLWGVETQYF.

With regard to this clonotype: This could be a read error, since a much larger clone is one nucleotide away. This sequence joins TRBV4-1 and TRBJ2-3, with D tentatively TRBD1 (6 bases). CDR3 length equals 16 residues. Germline CDR1 and CDR2: MGHRA and YSYEKL. V was trimmed by 5 bases and J by 0 bases, leaving 15 bases between them. The CDR3 reads CASSRLGDKSTDTQYF. CDR3 bases: TGCGCCAGCAGCAGATTAGGGGACAAGAGCACAGATACGCAGTATTTT.

In this sample, this clonotype turned up many times. V gene TRBV20-1 combines with J gene TRBJ2-7; TRBD1 might be the D (5 bases). The germline V and J ends were trimmed by 4 bases and 0 bases, with 13 bases remaining between them. From germline, CDR1 is DFQATT and CDR2 SNEGSKA (reference sequence). This CDR3 is 14 amino acids long. The CDR3 loop is CSATPDTDSYEQYF. CDR3 coding DNA: TGCAGTGCTACCCCGGACACCGACTCCTACGAGCAGTACTTC.